The rows below give T cell receptor beta chains drawn from one sample of a study of OX40 agonist ivuxolimab in advanced cancers. The method was immunoSEQ multiplex PCR; TCRdb's version includes in-frame clones alone and lacks a portion of them. Of tens of thousands of clones in the sample, 80% to 90% were seen once. This sample comprised CD4+ or CD8+ T cells sorted from blood, obtained in a trial of the OX40 agonist ivuxolimab. The receptor source for this set is an adult with an advanced solid tumor such as melanoma, head and neck, liver or kidney cancer. Each CDR3 is given with its conserved first and last residue. Fields, in order: D gene, clone size, V gene, J gene, CDR3 DNA, CDR3 protein. D genes are given only for firm matches. Not all rows give a size; the values are once, few, many and, for expanded clones, a class.

D: NA; size: NA; V: TRBV28; J: TRBJ2-3; DNA: TGTGCCAGCAGTTTATCGGCAGGGACAGATACGCAGTATTTT; CDR3: CASSLSAGTDTQYF
D: NA; size: NA; V: TRBV19; J: TRBJ2-1; DNA: TGTGCCAGCCAAGCCGGGGGCTACAATGAGCAGTTCTTC; CDR3: CASQAGGYNEQFF
D: NA; size: NA; V: TRBV5-6; J: TRBJ1-2; DNA: TGTGCCAGCAGCTTGGGGGGACGGAACTATGGCTACACCTTC; CDR3: CASSLGGRNYGYTF
D: NA; size: NA; V: TRBV28; J: TRBJ1-1; DNA: TGTGCCAGCAGTTTTGGGTATGAGAACACTGAAGCTTTCTTT; CDR3: CASSFGYENTEAFF
D: TRBD2; size: NA; V: TRBV19; J: TRBJ2-7; DNA: TGTGCCAGTAGTTCTCGACTAGCGGGAGGGGACGAGCAGTACTTC; CDR3: CASSSRLAGGDEQYF
D: NA; size: NA; V: TRBV28; J: TRBJ2-3; DNA: TGTGCCAGCAGGGGACTGAGCATCACAGATACGCAGTATTTT; CDR3: CASRGLSITDTQYF
D: NA; size: NA; V: TRBV27; J: TRBJ2-1; DNA: TGTGCCAGCAGTTTAAGCAGGGTGAATGAGCAGTTCTTC; CDR3: CASSLSRVNEQFF
D: NA; size: NA; V: TRBV5-1; J: TRBJ2-3; DNA: TGCGCCAGCAGCTTGGCAGCCCAGCTCCTCACAGATACGCAGTATTTT; CDR3: CASSLAAQLLTDTQYF
D: NA; size: NA; V: TRBV29-1; J: TRBJ2-2; DNA: TGCAGCGTTGAATACGGGTACACCGGGGAGCTGTTTTTT; CDR3: CSVEYGYTGELFF
D: NA; size: once; V: TRBV5-6; J: TRBJ2-3; DNA: TGTGCCAGCAGCGAGAGGCCGGATACGCAGTATTTT; CDR3: CASSERPDTQYF
D: NA; size: NA; V: TRBV15; J: TRBJ2-2; DNA: TGTGCCACCAGCGAGCCCGGTATGCACACCGGGGAGCTGTTTTTT; CDR3: CATSEPGMHTGELFF
D: NA; size: NA; V: TRBV9; J: TRBJ2-2; DNA: TGTGCCAGCAGCGTAGGCACGGGCGGGGAGCTGTTTTTT; CDR3: CASSVGTGGELFF
D: NA; size: NA; V: TRBV7-9; J: TRBJ1-2; DNA: TGTGCCAGCAGCCAGGGACCTCGGGAATATGGCTACACCTTC; CDR3: CASSQGPREYGYTF
D: TRBD1; size: NA; V: TRBV6-5; J: TRBJ2-3; DNA: TGTGCCAGCAGTTACAGGACAGGGGGCACAGATACGCAGTATTTT; CDR3: CASSYRTGGTDTQYF
D: NA; size: NA; V: TRBV9; J: TRBJ2-2; DNA: TGTGCCAGCAGCGCCACGACGGGAGCCGGGGAGCTGTTTTTT; CDR3: CASSATTGAGELFF
D: TRBD1; size: NA; V: TRBV6-1; J: TRBJ1-2; DNA: TGTGCCAGCAGTGAAGCCGTGGACAGGGCCTACTATGGCTACACCTTC; CDR3: CASSEAVDRAYYGYTF
D: TRBD1; size: NA; V: TRBV27; J: TRBJ2-1; DNA: TGTGCCAGCAGTGACACCGGGACAGGGACATACAATGAGCAGTTCTTC; CDR3: CASSDTGTGTYNEQFF
D: NA; size: NA; V: TRBV13; J: TRBJ2-2; DNA: TGTGCCAGCAGTCAGGAGGCGAGCACCGGGGAGCTGTTTTTT; CDR3: CASSQEASTGELFF
D: TRBD2; size: NA; V: TRBV4-1; J: TRBJ2-1; DNA: TGCGCCAGCAGCCAAGTTCAGACTAGCGGCCCCTACAATGAGCAGTTCTTC; CDR3: CASSQVQTSGPYNEQFF
D: NA; size: once; V: TRBV11-2; J: TRBJ2-7; DNA: TGTGCCAGCAGCTTAGAATCAGGGATTACCTACGAGCAGTACTTC; CDR3: CASSLESGITYEQYF
D: NA; size: NA; V: TRBV25-1; J: TRBJ2-6; DNA: TGTGCCAGCAGTGAAGACAGCCGCTCTGGGGCCAACGTCCTGACTTTC; CDR3: CASSEDSRSGANVLTF
D: NA; size: NA; V: TRBV2; J: TRBJ1-6; DNA: TGTGCCAGCACAGCGGACATTGGCAATTCACCCCTCCACTTT; CDR3: CASTADIGNSPLHF
D: NA; size: NA; V: TRBV13; J: TRBJ2-3; DNA: TGTGCCAGCAGCTTAGAACGGGACCCAGATACGCAGTATTTT; CDR3: CASSLERDPDTQYF
D: TRBD2; size: NA; V: TRBV27; J: TRBJ2-7; DNA: TGTGCCAGCAGGGCTTGGACCGGGGGGGGCGAGCAGTACTTC; CDR3: CASRAWTGGGEQYF
D: NA; size: many; V: TRBV29-1; J: TRBJ1-1; DNA: TGCAGCGGTCTTCTATTGGAGGGGTTGAACACTGAAGCTTTCTTT; CDR3: CSGLLLEGLNTEAFF
D: TRBD2; size: NA; V: TRBV4-1; J: TRBJ2-2; DNA: TGCGCCAGCAGCCAAGGGCAAGCGGGAGAGGACACCGGGGAGCTGTTTTTT; CDR3: CASSQGQAGEDTGELFF
D: NA; size: NA; V: TRBV9; J: TRBJ2-5; DNA: TGTGCCAGCAGCGCCAGGGGGGAGGGCTGGGAGACCCAGTACTTC; CDR3: CASSARGEGWETQYF
D: TRBD2; size: NA; V: TRBV7-3; J: TRBJ2-2; DNA: TGTGCCAGCAGCTTAAACGGCGGGAGGGCCGGCACCGGGGAGCTGTTTTTT; CDR3: CASSLNGGRAGTGELFF
D: NA; size: NA; V: TRBV2; J: TRBJ1-5; DNA: TGTGCCAGCACCGAGAGGAGCTATAGCAATCAGCCCCAGCATTTT; CDR3: CASTERSYSNQPQHF
D: NA; size: NA; V: TRBV6-4; J: TRBJ2-6; DNA: TGTGCCAGCAGTTTGGCCCGCACACGACAAAGTCGGGCCAACGTCCTGACTTTC; CDR3: CASSLARTRQSRANVLTF
D: TRBD2; size: NA; V: TRBV9; J: TRBJ2-2; DNA: TGTGCCAGCAGCGGCGGGAGGGCCTTAACCGGGGAGCTGTTTTTT; CDR3: CASSGGRALTGELFF
D: NA; size: NA; V: TRBV19; J: TRBJ1-1; DNA: TGTGCTACGTATCACGGGGGTTTAAACACTGAAGCTTTCTTT; CDR3: CATYHGGLNTEAFF
D: NA; size: NA; V: TRBV6-6; J: TRBJ1-1; DNA: TGTGCCAGCAGTGATGACAGTAACACTGAAGCTTTCTTT; CDR3: CASSDDSNTEAFF
D: NA; size: NA; V: TRBV7-2; J: TRBJ2-1; DNA: TGTGCCAGCAGTCTCGGGGTAATTGTGTCCTACAATGAGCAGTTCTTC; CDR3: CASSLGVIVSYNEQFF
D: TRBD1; size: NA; V: TRBV6-1; J: TRBJ1-5; DNA: TGTGCCAGCGAGGAAACAGGGGAGTACAATCAGCCCCAGCATTTT; CDR3: CASEETGEYNQPQHF
D: TRBD1; size: NA; V: TRBV13; J: TRBJ1-2; DNA: TGTGCCAGCAGCTTCTTCCGGGACAGGTCCAATGGCTACACCTTC; CDR3: CASSFFRDRSNGYTF
D: NA; size: NA; V: TRBV6-6; J: TRBJ1-2; DNA: TGTGCCTTACGCCCGAGCCAGACCAATGGCTACACCTTC; CDR3: CALRPSQTNGYTF
D: NA; size: NA; V: TRBV9; J: TRBJ1-2; DNA: TGTGCCAGCAGCGTAGGGGGATCCTCTGGCTACACCTTC; CDR3: CASSVGGSSGYTF
D: TRBD2; size: NA; V: TRBV2; J: TRBJ2-1; DNA: TGTGCCAGCAGTCCGACTAGCGGGAGGGTATACAATGAGCAGTTCTTC; CDR3: CASSPTSGRVYNEQFF
D: NA; size: NA; V: TRBV25-1; J: TRBJ1-1; DNA: TGTGCCAGCAAGGTGGGGCTGAACACTGAAGCTTTCTTT; CDR3: CASKVGLNTEAFF
D: NA; size: NA; V: TRBV7-2; J: TRBJ1-3; DNA: TGTGCCAGCAGCTTAGCGCCGCGCTCTGGAAACACCATATATTTT; CDR3: CASSLAPRSGNTIYF
D: TRBD2; size: NA; V: TRBV28; J: TRBJ2-1; DNA: TGTGCCAGCAGTTTCCAACCGGGACTAGCGGGAGTCAATGAGCAGTTCTTC; CDR3: CASSFQPGLAGVNEQFF
D: NA; size: few; V: TRBV7-9; J: TRBJ1-5; DNA: TGTGCCAGCAGCTTAGGGGGCCAGCCCCAGCATTTT; CDR3: CASSLGGQPQHF
D: NA; size: few; V: TRBV5-1; J: TRBJ2-5; DNA: TGCGCCAGCAGCCTGGAACAAGAGACCCAGTACTTC; CDR3: CASSLEQETQYF
D: NA; size: NA; V: TRBV6-5; J: TRBJ1-4; DNA: TGTGCCAGCAGGGTGGAGGGAATGGCTAATGAAAAACTGTTTTTT; CDR3: CASRVEGMANEKLFF
D: NA; size: NA; V: TRBV27; J: TRBJ2-2; DNA: TGTGCCAGCAGTTTATCGAGGACCGGGGAGCTGTTTTTT; CDR3: CASSLSRTGELFF
D: NA; size: NA; V: TRBV18; J: TRBJ1-1; DNA: TGTGCCAGCTCCCGGGACACAAGACGGGAAGCTTTCTTT; CDR3: CASSRDTRREAFF